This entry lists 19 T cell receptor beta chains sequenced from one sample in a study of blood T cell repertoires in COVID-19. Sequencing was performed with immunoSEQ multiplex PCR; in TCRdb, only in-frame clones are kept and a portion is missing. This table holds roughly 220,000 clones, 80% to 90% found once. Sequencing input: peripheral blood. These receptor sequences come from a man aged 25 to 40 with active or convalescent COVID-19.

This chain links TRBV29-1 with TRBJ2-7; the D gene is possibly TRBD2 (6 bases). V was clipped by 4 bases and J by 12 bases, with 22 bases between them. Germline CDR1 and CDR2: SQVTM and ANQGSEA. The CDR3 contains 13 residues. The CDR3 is CSVVIPGLLWGYF. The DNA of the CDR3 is TGCAGCGTTGTAATTCCGGGACTCCTATGGGGGTACTTC.

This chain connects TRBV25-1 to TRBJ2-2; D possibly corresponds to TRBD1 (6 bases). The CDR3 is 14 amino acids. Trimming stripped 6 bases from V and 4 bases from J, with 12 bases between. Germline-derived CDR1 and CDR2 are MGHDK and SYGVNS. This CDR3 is CASRGQGSTGELFF. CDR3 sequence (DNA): TGTGCCAGCAGGGGTCAGGGGAGCACCGGGGAGCTGTTTTTT.

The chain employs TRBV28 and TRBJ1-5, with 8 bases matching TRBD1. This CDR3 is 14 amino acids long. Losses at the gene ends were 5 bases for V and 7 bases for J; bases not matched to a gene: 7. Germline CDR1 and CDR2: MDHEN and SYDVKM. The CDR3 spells CASSTRQGRQPQHF. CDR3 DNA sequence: TGTGCCAGCAGTACTCGACAGGGGCGGCAGCCCCAGCATTTT.

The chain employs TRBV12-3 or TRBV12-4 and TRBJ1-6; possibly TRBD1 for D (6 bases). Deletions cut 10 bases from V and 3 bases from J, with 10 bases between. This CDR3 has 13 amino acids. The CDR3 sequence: CATGQNYNSPLHF. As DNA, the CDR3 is TGTGCCACCGGACAGAACTATAATTCACCCCTCCACTTT.

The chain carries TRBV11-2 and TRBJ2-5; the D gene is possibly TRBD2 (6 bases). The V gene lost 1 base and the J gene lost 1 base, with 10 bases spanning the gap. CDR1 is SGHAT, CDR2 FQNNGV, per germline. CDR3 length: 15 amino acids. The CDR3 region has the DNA TGTGCCAGCAGCTTAGTTCGGGGACTCCAAGAGACCCAGTACTTC. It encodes CASSLVRGLQETQYF.

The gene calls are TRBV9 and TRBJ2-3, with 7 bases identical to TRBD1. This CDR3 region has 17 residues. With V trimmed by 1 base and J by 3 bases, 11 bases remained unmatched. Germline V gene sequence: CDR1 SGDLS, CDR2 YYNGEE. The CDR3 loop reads CASSVRSQGVGTDTQYF. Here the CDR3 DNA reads TGTGCCAGCAGCGTAAGGTCCCAGGGGGTAGGAACAGATACGCAGTATTTT.

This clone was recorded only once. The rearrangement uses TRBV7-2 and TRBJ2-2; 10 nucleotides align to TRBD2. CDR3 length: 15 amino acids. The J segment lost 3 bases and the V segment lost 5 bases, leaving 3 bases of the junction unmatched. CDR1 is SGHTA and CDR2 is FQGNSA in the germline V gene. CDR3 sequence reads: CASSLSGGYTGELFF. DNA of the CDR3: TGTGCCAGCAGCCTTAGCGGGGGGTACACCGGGGAGCTGTTTTTT.

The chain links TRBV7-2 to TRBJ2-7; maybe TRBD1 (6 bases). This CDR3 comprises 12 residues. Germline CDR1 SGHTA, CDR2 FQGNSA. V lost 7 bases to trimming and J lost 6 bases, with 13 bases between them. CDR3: CASTLGAGEQYF. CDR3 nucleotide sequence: TGTGCCAGCACCCTGGGGGCTGGCGAGCAGTACTTC.

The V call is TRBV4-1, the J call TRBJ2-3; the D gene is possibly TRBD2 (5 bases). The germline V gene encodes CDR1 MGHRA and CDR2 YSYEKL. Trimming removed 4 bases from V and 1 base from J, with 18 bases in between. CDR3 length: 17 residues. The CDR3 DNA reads TGCGCCAGCAGCCCCCGACTCGGGGTATGGGGCACAGATACGCAGTATTTT. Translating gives CASSPRLGVWGTDTQYF.

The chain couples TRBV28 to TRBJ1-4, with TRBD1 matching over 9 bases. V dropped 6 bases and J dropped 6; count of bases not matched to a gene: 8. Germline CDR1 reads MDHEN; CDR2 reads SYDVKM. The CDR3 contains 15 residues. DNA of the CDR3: TGTGCCAGCAGCCATCGACAGGGGGAGGATGAAAAACTGTTTTTT. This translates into CASSHRQGEDEKLFF.

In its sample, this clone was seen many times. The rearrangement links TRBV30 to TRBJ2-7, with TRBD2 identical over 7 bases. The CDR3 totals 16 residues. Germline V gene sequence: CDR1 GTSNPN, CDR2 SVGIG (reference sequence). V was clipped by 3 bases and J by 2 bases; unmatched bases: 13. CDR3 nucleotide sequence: TGTGCCTGGAGGATGGGGGGAGGGTGGGGCACCTACGAGCAGTACTTC. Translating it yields CAWRMGGGWGTYEQYF.

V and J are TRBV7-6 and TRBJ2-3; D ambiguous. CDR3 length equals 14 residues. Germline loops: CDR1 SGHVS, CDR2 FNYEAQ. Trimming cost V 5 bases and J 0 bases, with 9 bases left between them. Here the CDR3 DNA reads TGTGCCAGCAGCATGCGCCCGAGCACAGATACGCAGTATTTT. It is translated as CASSMRPSTDTQYF.

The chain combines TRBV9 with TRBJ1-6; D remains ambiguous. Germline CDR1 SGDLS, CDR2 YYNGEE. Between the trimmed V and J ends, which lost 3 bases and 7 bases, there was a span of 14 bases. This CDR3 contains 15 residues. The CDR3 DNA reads TGTGCCAGCAGCGCAGACGGCCGGAGGAATTCACCCCTCCACTTT. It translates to CASSADGRRNSPLHF.

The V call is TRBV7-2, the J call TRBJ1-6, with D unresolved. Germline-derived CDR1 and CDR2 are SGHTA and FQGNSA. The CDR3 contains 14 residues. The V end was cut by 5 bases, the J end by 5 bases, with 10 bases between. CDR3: CASSLGSDNSPLHF. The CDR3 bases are TGTGCCAGCAGCCTCGGGTCCGATAATTCACCCCTCCACTTT.

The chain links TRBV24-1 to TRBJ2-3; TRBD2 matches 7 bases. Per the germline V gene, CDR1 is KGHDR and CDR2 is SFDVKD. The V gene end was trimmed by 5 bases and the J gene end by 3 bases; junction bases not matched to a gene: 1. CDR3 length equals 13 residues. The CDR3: CATSGGGTDTQYF. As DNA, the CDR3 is TGTGCCACCAGTGGGGGGGGGACAGATACGCAGTATTTT.

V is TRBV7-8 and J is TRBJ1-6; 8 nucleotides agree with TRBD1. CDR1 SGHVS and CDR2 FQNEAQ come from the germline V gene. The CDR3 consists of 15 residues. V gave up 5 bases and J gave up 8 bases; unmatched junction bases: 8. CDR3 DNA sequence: TGTGCCAGCAGCCCCGGACAGGGTTGGGATTCACCCCTCCACTTT. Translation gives CASSPGQGWDSPLHF.

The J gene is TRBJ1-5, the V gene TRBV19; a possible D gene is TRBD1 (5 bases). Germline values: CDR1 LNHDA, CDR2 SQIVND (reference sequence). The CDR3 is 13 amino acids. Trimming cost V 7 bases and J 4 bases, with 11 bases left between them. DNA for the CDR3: TGTGCCAGTACCGCGGGACGTAATCAGCCCCAGCATTTT. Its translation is CASTAGRNQPQHF.

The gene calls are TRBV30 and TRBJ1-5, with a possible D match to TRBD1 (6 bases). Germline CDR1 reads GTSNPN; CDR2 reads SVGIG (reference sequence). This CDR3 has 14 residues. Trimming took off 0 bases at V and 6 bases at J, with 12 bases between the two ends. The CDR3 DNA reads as TGTGCCTGGAGTGTACAGGGAGCTGGTCAGCCCCAGCATTTT. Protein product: CAWSVQGAGQPQHF.

CDR3 sequence (DNA): TGTGCCAGCAGCCGACAGGCCCTCACTGAAGCTTTCTTT. It translates to CASSRQALTEAFF. V usage is TRBV12-3 or TRBV12-4 and J usage is TRBJ1-1, with D perhaps matching TRBD1 (6 bases). This CDR3 is 13 amino acids long. V was clipped by 6 bases and J by 4 bases, with 12 bases between them.